Presented here are 29 T cell receptor beta chains from one specimen sequenced in a study of shared clonotypes between healthy human individuals. Assay used: immunoSEQ multiplex PCR; TCRdb lists only in-frame clones, some missing. The top ten hold roughly 0.15% of the sample, which has about 2.4 million clones, roughly 92% seen once. The sample comprised naive CD4+ T cells sorted from blood. Stated subset: CD45RA+ positively selected. The receptors were sampled from a young man in good health.

V is TRBV2 and J is TRBJ1-4, with no clear D. Germline CDR1 is SNHLY and CDR2 is FYNNEI. The CDR3 is 11 amino acids. The V and J ends lost 7 bases and 5 bases respectively, with 5 bases between them. CDR3: CASMENEKLFF. The CDR3 bases are TGTGCCAGCATGGAGAATGAAAAACTGTTTTTT.

V is TRBV11-2 and J is TRBJ1-1; no reliable D call. The CDR3 runs to 16 residues. The germline V gene has CDR1 SGHAT and CDR2 FQNNGV. Trimming shortened V by 2 bases and J by 0 bases, and 13 bases separated the two germline ends. CDR3 sequence: CASSLKEEQLNTEAFF. For the CDR3, the DNA is TGTGCCAGCAGCTTAAAAGAGGAACAGTTGAACACTGAAGCTTTCTTT.

The chain carries TRBV4-1 and TRBJ2-3, with D perhaps matching TRBD1 (6 bases). The CDR3 sequence is 15 residues long. CDR1 MGHRA and CDR2 YSYEKL come from the germline V gene. The V gene lost 3 bases and the J gene lost 2 bases, with 12 bases spanning the gap. The CDR3 DNA sequence: TGCGCCAGCAGCCACATCGGACAGATCACAGATACGCAGTATTTT. Its translation: CASSHIGQITDTQYF.

Comments on this clone: This specimen includes other DNA sequences encoding the same CDR3. The chain employs TRBV5-4 and TRBJ2-2, with 10 bases matching TRBD2. With V trimmed by 2 bases and J by 9 bases, 7 bases remained unmatched. There are 15 residues in the CDR3. Germline CDR1 and CDR2: SGHNT and YYREEE (reference sequence). CDR3 in DNA: TGTGCCAGCAGCTTAGCTTCTAGCGGGAGCCGGGAGCTGTTTTTT. Translating it yields CASSLASSGSRELFF.

The chain recombines TRBV6-1 with TRBJ1-4, with a tentative D call TRBD1 (5 bases). Germline V CDR1 and CDR2: MNHNS, SASEGT. The CDR3 has 15 amino acids. The V and J ends lost 4 bases and 8 bases respectively, with 17 bases between them. The DNA of the CDR3 is TGTGCCAGCAGTGCCGGGGGAAGCCTTCCCGAAAAACTGTTTTTT. Translated, it gives CASSAGGSLPEKLFF.

CDR3 sequence (DNA): TGTGCCAGTAGTATCGGTTTGGCGGGTACTCAGCCCCAGCATTTT. Translated: CASSIGLAGTQPQHF. The V gene is TRBV19, the J gene TRBJ1-5; D uncertain. Germline V lookup: CDR1 LNHDA, CDR2 SQIVND (reference sequence). V lost 3 bases and J 6 bases, leaving 15 bases between the germline ends. The CDR3 contains 15 residues. Variable domain in full (rest from reference TRBV19 and TRBJ1-5): DGGITQSPKYLFRKEGQNVTLSCEQNLNHDAMYWYRQDPGQGLRLIYYSQIVNDFQKGDIAEGYSVSREKKESFPLTVTSAQKNPTAFYLCASSIGLAGTQPQHFGDGTRLSIL.

CDR3 DNA sequence: TGTGCCACCGGAGACAGTAACCAAGAGACCCAGTACTTC. This gives the protein CATGDSNQETQYF. The chain couples TRBV19 to TRBJ2-5; D is possibly TRBD1 (5 bases). CDR3 length equals 13 residues. CDR1 is LNHDA and CDR2 is SQIVND in the germline V gene (reference sequence). V was pared by 10 bases and J by 0 bases, with 12 bases between.

V and J are TRBV5-1 and TRBJ2-7, with D uncertain. Germline V gene data show CDR1 as SGHRS and CDR2 as YFSETQ. V lost 0 bases and J 5 bases, leaving 12 bases between the germline ends. The CDR3 covers 14 residues. CDR3 DNA: TGCGCCAGCAGCTTGGGTTTCCCCTTGGACGAGCAGTACTTC. Residues: CASSLGFPLDEQYF.

This clone is a singleton in its sample. CDR3 DNA sequence: TGTGCCTGGAGTGTAACTAGCGGAGAGACCCAGTACTTC. Its translation is CAWSVTSGETQYF. The chain has TRBV30 and TRBJ2-5; 8 nucleotides line up with TRBD2. CDR1 is GTSNPN and CDR2 is SVGIG in the germline V gene (reference sequence). V lost 0 bases, J lost 4 bases, and 1 base stayed unmatched. The CDR3 spans 13 residues.

J is TRBJ2-5 and V is TRBV7-2; 13 nucleotides match TRBD2. Trimming removed 5 bases from V and 2 bases from J; junction bases left unmatched: 8. Germline V gene sequence: CDR1 SGHTA, CDR2 FQGNSA. The CDR3 runs 17 residues. CDR3 in amino acids: CASSLIPGLAGQETQYF. The CDR3 DNA reads TGTGCCAGCAGCCTAATACCGGGACTAGCGGGACAAGAGACCCAGTACTTC. The whole variable domain, filled in from reference TRBV7-2 and TRBJ2-5, reads GAGVSQSPSNKVTEKGKDVELRCDPISGHTALYWYRQSLGQGLEFLIYFQGNSAPDKSGLPSDRFSAERTGGSVSTLTIQRTQQEDSAVYLCASSLIPGLAGQETQYFGPGTRLLVL.

This chain uses TRBV2 with TRBJ2-7, with 7 bases identical to TRBD2. This CDR3 spans 15 amino acids. Looked up from germline, CDR1 is SNHLY and CDR2 is FYNNEI. Germline trimming cut 4 bases from V and 7 bases from J; bases unmatched to any gene: 13. DNA for the CDR3: TGTGCCAGCAGTGGACTTAGCGGGCGAGGTGGGGAGCAGTACTTC. Its protein is CASSGLSGRGGEQYF.

The J gene is TRBJ2-3, the V gene TRBV6-4; D unclear. V lost 2 bases to trimming and J lost 2 bases, with 5 bases between them. Germline loops: CDR1 MRHNA, CDR2 SNTAGT. CDR3 size: 13 residues. This chain's CDR3 is CASSDGNTDTQYF. The DNA for the CDR3 is TGTGCCAGCAGTGACGGCAACACAGATACGCAGTATTTT.

This chain connects TRBV19 to TRBJ2-5; TRBD1 matches 9 bases. Germline V gene lookup returns CDR1 LNHDA and CDR2 SQIVND (reference sequence). The V gene end was trimmed by 3 bases and the J gene end by 2 bases; junction bases not matched to a gene: 4. The CDR3 consists of 15 residues. The chain's CDR3 is CASSITGGSQETQYF. Here the CDR3 DNA reads TGTGCCAGTAGTATCACAGGGGGCTCTCAAGAGACCCAGTACTTC.

The chain carries TRBV5-1 and TRBJ2-7, with 11 nucleotides matching TRBD1. Germline CDR1 reads SGHRS; CDR2 reads YFSETQ. The V and J ends lost 4 bases and 5 bases, in that order; junction bases with no gene match: 5. This CDR3 has 14 amino acids. The CDR3 DNA follows: TGCGCCAGCAGCGTACGGACAGGGGGCGACGAGCAGTACTTC. Residues: CASSVRTGGDEQYF. Using reference TRBV5-1 and TRBJ2-7 for the parts outside the CDR3, the full variable domain is KAGVTQTPRYLIKTRGQQVTLSCSPISGHRSVSWYQQTPGQGLQFLFEYFSETQRNKGNFPGRFSGRQFSNSRSEMNVSTLELGDSALYLCASSVRTGGDEQYFGPGTRLTVT.

The V call is TRBV10-1, the J call TRBJ1-1; D possibly corresponds to TRBD1 (6 bases). Germline lookup yields CDR1 WNHNN and CDR2 SYGVQD (reference sequence). The CDR3 is made up of 13 amino acids. Trimming cost V 2 bases and J 4 bases, with 8 bases left between them. The CDR3 DNA is TGCGCCAGCAGTGAGGACAGGCCCACTGAAGCTTTCTTT. It yields the protein CASSEDRPTEAFF.

The chain links TRBV2 to TRBJ2-5; TRBD2 aligns across 12 bases. The CDR3 has 15 residues. Trimming cost V 5 bases and J 1 base; bases outside gene matches: 2. Germline V CDR1 and CDR2: SNHLY, FYNNEI. The CDR3 region is CASSPGLAGQETQYF. In DNA, the CDR3 is TGTGCCAGCAGTCCGGGACTAGCGGGCCAAGAGACCCAGTACTTC.

Turning to this clone: Other DNA sequences in the sample encode the same CDR3. The chain couples TRBV7-2 to TRBJ2-7; D gene ambiguous. This CDR3 has 13 residues. The germline gives CDR1 SGHTA, CDR2 FQGNSA. V lost 4 bases to trimming and J lost 3 bases, with 10 bases between them. The CDR3 DNA sequence: TGTGCCAGCAGCTCTATCGGTGGCTACGAGCAGTACTTC. Its translation: CASSSIGGYEQYF.

Details on this clone: Germline and junction disagree at one end, which may indicate a read error. V is TRBV4-1 and J is TRBJ1-1; the match to TRBD1 covers 7 bases. Germline V gene sequence: CDR1 MGHRA, CDR2 YSYEKL. The CDR3 sequence is 15 residues long. CDR3 sequence: CAGSLTGIRDTEAFF. CDR3 DNA: TGCGCCGGCAGCCTGACAGGGATAAGGGACACTGAAGCTTTCTTT.

This chain links TRBV7-2 with TRBJ2-7; no definite D call. V gave up 4 bases and J gave up 3 bases, with 7 bases separating them. Germline V gene sequence: CDR1 SGHTA, CDR2 FQGNSA. The CDR3 spans 12 residues. This chain's CDR3 is CASSSSFYEQYF. Written as DNA, the CDR3 is TGTGCCAGCAGCTCTTCTTTCTACGAGCAGTACTTC. Full variable domain (rest looked up from reference TRBV7-2 and TRBJ2-7): GAGVSQSPSNKVTEKGKDVELRCDPISGHTALYWYRQSLGQGLEFLIYFQGNSAPDKSGLPSDRFSAERTGGSVSTLTIQRTQQEDSAVYLCASSSSFYEQYFGPGTRLTVT.

The rearrangement uses TRBV5-1 and TRBJ1-5; D not certain. Looked up from germline, CDR1 is SGHRS and CDR2 is YFSETQ. With 4 bases removed from V and 0 bases from J, the gap between germline ends came to 8 bases. The CDR3 consists of 14 residues. The CDR3 here is CASSLGLSNQPQHF. CDR3 nucleotides: TGCGCCAGCAGCCTCGGACTTAGCAATCAGCCCCAGCATTTT.

V gene TRBV11-2 combines with J gene TRBJ1-5; 8 positions match TRBD1. The CDR3 length is 16 residues. Germline loops: CDR1 SGHAT, CDR2 FQNNGV. Trimming at V came to 6 bases and at J to 2 bases, leaving 9 bases not matched to a gene. The CDR3 protein is CASSYTGGWGNQPQHF. CDR3 coding DNA: TGTGCCAGCAGTTATACAGGGGGATGGGGCAATCAGCCCCAGCATTTT.

The V and J genes are TRBV7-9 and TRBJ2-7, with a tentative D call TRBD1 (5 bases). Germline-derived CDR1 and CDR2 are SEHNR and FQNEAQ (reference sequence). V was trimmed by 5 bases and J by 1 base, leaving 12 bases between them. This CDR3 has 14 amino acids. The CDR3 region has the DNA TGTGCCAGCAGCAAAACCCAGGGTTCCTACGAGCAGTACTTC. Encoded protein: CASSKTQGSYEQYF.

This clone was counted once. V gene TRBV30 combines with J gene TRBJ2-7, with 15 bases matching TRBD2. This CDR3 spans 18 amino acids. The V gene end was trimmed by 2 bases and the J gene end by 5 bases; junction bases not matched to a gene: 13. Germline V lookup: CDR1 GTSNPN, CDR2 SVGIG (reference sequence). CDR3 sequence (DNA): TGTGCCTGGAGTAGCCCCTTTGGGACTAGCGGGAGGAGCGACGAGCAGTACTTC. Encoded protein: CAWSSPFGTSGRSDEQYF.

The gene calls are TRBV6-1 and TRBJ2-1; the match to TRBD2 covers 12 bases. The CDR3 is 16 amino acids. V lost 4 bases, J lost 3 bases, and 4 bases stayed unmatched. CDR1 MNHNS and CDR2 SASEGT come from the germline V gene. In DNA form, the CDR3 reads TGTGCCAGCAGTGGGGGACTAGCGGGCCTCTACAATGAGCAGTTCTTC. The encoded protein is CASSGGLAGLYNEQFF.

The chain is built from TRBV18 and TRBJ2-5; 7 positions match TRBD1. Germline V gene lookup returns CDR1 KGHSH and CDR2 LQKENI. Trimming cost V 3 bases and J 7 bases; bases outside gene matches: 14. The CDR3 spans 16 residues. CDR3 region: CASSPPSGTERGTQYF. The CDR3 DNA follows: TGTGCCAGCTCACCCCCTTCCGGGACAGAGAGGGGGACCCAGTACTTC.

The rearrangement joins TRBV27 to TRBJ1-2; D unresolved. The CDR3 consists of 14 residues. Germline V gives CDR1 MNHEY, CDR2 SMNVEV (reference sequence). Trimming took off 9 bases at V and 7 bases at J, with 21 bases between the two ends. The DNA for the CDR3 is TGTGCCAGGAGACCTTATTGGGATGAGGGTGGCTACACCTTC. This encodes CARRPYWDEGGYTF.

This chain connects TRBV7-2 to TRBJ1-3, with D possibly TRBD1 on 5 matching bases. Germline V CDR1 and CDR2: SGHTA, FQGNSA. V lost 4 bases, J lost 4 bases, and 17 bases lay in between. The CDR3 runs 16 residues. CDR3 protein: CASSSPGLLGGNTIYF. DNA for the CDR3: TGTGCCAGCAGCTCACCGGGACTCCTAGGAGGAAACACCATATATTTT.

On this clone itself: The sample carries other DNA sequences with the same CDR3. The chain couples TRBV15 to TRBJ2-1; no reliable D call. The CDR3 sequence is 13 residues long. V was pared by 2 bases and J by 8 bases, with 10 bases between. Per germline, CDR1 LNHNV and CDR2 YYDKDF (reference sequence). The CDR3 loop reads CATSRPPGDEQFF. CDR3 nucleotide sequence: TGTGCCACCAGCAGACCACCGGGCGATGAGCAGTTCTTC.

This sequence joins TRBV19 and TRBJ2-7; D is unclear. Germline loops: CDR1 LNHDA, CDR2 SQIVND (reference sequence). This CDR3 is built from 13 residues. Deletions cut 5 bases from V and 2 bases from J, with 10 bases between. The CDR3 sequence: CASSVRIPYEQYF. CDR3 coding DNA: TGTGCCAGTAGTGTAAGGATCCCCTACGAGCAGTACTTC.